This T cell receptor beta chain emerged from a study of cytomegalovirus exposure and HLA in healthy donors. Study-wide results and caveats: Later work found that TCR association rates differed between HLA loci; DRB1 had the most and HLA-C the fewest. Later analysis showed most CMV-associated TCR beta chains appearing HLA-restricted. Available immune exposure information covered CMV serostatus only. Data from an earlier analysis indicated that most TCR beta V segments were productive either about 87% or about 30% of the time.

Points on this clone: The antigen remains undetermined.

Germline trimming cut 5 bases from V and 7 bases from J; bases unmatched to any gene: 5. The length of the CDR3 is 13 residues. CDR1 and CDR2 from the germline V gene are SGHTA and FQGTGA. It was with 60 Vbeta and 13 Jbeta primers that the PCR ran. The data were produced by immunoSEQ multiplex PCR, yet TCRdb's version contains in-frame clones alone and is incomplete. The top ten clones hold about 15% of a sample with 100,000 to 130,000 clones, around 74% of them seen once. The specimen was PBMCs. The rearrangement links TRBV7-3 to TRBJ1-2; 9 bases match TRBD1. The TCR sequence derives from a woman in her thirties or forties in good health and CMV-seropositive. CDR3 in amino acids: CASSRDREGGYTF. The DNA for the CDR3 is TGTGCCAGCAGCCGGGACAGGGAGGGTGGCTACACCTTC. The complete variable domain, with remaining parts taken from reference TRBV7-3 and TRBJ1-2, reads GAGVSQTPSNKVTEKGKYVELRCDPISGHTALYWYRQSLGQGPEFLIYFQGTGAADDSGLPNDRFFAVRPEGSVSTLKIQRTERGDSAVYLCASSRDREGGYTFGSGTRLTVV.